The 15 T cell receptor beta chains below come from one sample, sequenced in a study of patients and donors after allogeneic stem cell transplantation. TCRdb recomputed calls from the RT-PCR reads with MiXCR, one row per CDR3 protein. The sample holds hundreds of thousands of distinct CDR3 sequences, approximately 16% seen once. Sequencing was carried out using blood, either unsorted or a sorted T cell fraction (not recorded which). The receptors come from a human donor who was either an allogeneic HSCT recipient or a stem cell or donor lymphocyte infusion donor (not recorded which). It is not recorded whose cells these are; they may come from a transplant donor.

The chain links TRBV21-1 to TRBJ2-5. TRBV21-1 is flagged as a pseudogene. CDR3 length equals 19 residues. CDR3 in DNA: TGTGTCAGCAGCAAAGGCCTCAAGCATGGCCGACGGATACAAGAGACCCAGTACTTC. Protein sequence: CVSSKGLKHGRRIQETQYF.

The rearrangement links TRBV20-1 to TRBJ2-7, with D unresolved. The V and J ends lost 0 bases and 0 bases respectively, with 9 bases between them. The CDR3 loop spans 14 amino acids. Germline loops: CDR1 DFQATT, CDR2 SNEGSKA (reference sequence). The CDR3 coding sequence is TGCAGTGCTAGAGATTACAGCTACTCCTACGAGCAGTACTTC. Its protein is CSARDYSYSYEQYF.

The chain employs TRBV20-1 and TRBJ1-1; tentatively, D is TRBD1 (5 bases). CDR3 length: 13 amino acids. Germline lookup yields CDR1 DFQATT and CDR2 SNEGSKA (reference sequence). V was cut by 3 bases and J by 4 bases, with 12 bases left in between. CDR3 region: CSASRGGSTEAFF. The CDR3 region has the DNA TGCAGTGCTAGTCGCGGGGGTTCCACTGAAGCTTTCTTT.

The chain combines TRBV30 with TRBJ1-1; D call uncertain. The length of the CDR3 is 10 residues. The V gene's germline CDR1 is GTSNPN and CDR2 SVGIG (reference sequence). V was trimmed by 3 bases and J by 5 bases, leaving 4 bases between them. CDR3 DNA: TGTGCCTGGAGGACGACTGAAGCTTTCTTT. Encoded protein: CAWRTTEAFF.

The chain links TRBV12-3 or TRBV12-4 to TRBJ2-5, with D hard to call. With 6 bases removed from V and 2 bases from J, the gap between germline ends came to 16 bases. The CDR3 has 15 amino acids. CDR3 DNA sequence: TGTGCCAGCAGACCCAATCTAGGACCGCAAGAGACCCAGTACTTC. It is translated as CASRPNLGPQETQYF.

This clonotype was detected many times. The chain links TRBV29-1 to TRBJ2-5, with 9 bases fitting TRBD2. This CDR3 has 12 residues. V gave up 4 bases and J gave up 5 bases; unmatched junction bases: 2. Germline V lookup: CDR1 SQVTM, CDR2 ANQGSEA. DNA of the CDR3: TGCAGCGTTGGGCTAGCGGGGGAGACCCAGTACTTC. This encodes CSVGLAGETQYF.

The DNA for the CDR3 is TGTGCTAGTGGCCAAGGACTAGCGGGAGTTCAGGATACGCAGTATTTT. Translating gives CASGQGLAGVQDTQYF. The chain combines TRBV12-5 with TRBJ2-3; 13 bases are shared with TRBD2. The trim removed 6 bases at V and 6 bases at J, leaving 9 bases unmatched. Germline V CDR1 and CDR2: LGHNT, FRNRAP. The CDR3 runs to 16 residues.

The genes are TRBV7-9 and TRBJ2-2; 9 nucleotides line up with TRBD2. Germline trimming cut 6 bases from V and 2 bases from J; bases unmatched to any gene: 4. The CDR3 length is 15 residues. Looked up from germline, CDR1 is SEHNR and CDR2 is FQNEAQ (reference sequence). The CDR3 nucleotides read TGTGCCAGCAGTGCTAGCGGGGCTAACACCGGGGAGCTGTTTTTT. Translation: CASSASGANTGELFF. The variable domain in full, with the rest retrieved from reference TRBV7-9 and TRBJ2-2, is DTGVSQNPRHKITKRGQNVTFRCDPISEHNRLYWYRQTLGQGPEFLTYFQNEAQLEKSRLLSDRFSAERPKGSFSTLEIQRTEQGDSAMYLCASSASGANTGELFFGEGSRLTVL.

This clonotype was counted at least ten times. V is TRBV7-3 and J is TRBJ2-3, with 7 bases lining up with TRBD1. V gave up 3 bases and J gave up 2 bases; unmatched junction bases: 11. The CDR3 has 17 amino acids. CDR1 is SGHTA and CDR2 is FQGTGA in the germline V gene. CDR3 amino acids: CASSFLHGDRFTDTQYF. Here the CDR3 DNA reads TGTGCCAGCAGCTTCCTTCATGGGGACAGATTCACAGATACGCAGTATTTT.

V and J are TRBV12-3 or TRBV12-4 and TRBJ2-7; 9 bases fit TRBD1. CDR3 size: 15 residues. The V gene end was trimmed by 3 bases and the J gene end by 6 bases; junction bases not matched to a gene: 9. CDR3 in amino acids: CASSFNRDREFEQYF. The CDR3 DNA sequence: TGTGCCAGCAGTTTTAACCGGGACAGGGAATTCGAGCAGTACTTC.

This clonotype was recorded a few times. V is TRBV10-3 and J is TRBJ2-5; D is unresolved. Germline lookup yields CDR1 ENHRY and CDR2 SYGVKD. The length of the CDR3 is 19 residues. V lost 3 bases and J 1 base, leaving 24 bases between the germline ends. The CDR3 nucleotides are TGTGCCATCAGTGAATCCTGGTTACTACCTCCCCCGGGCCAAGAGACCCAGTACTTC. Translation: CAISESWLLPPPGQETQYF.

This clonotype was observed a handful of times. The CDR3 here is CASSFEEGTF. CDR3 in DNA: TGTGCCAGCAGTTTCGAGGAGGGGACCTTC. This chain uses TRBV12-3 or TRBV12-4 with TRBJ1-2, with D possibly TRBD1 on 5 matching bases. The CDR3 spans 10 residues. The germline V and J ends were trimmed by 3 bases and 14 bases, with 10 bases remaining between them.

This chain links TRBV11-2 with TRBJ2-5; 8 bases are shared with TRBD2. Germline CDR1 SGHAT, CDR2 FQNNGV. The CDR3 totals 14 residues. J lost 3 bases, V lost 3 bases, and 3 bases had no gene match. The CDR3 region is CASSFFSGEETQYF. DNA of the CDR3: TGTGCCAGCAGCTTCTTTAGCGGGGAAGAGACCCAGTACTTC.

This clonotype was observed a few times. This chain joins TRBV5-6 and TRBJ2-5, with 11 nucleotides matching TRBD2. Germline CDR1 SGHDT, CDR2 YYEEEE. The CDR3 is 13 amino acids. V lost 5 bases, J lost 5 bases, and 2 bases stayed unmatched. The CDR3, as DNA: TGTGCCAGCAGATTAGCGGGAGGGGAGACCCAGTACTTC. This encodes CASRLAGGETQYF.

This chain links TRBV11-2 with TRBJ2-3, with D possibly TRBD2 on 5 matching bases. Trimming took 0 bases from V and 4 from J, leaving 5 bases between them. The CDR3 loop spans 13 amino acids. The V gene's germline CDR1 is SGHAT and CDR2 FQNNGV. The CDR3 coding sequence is TGTGCCAGCAGCTTAGAACTAGCAGATACGCAGTATTTT. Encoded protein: CASSLELADTQYF. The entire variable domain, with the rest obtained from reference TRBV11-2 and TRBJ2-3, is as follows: EAGVAQSPRYKIIEKRQSVAFWCNPISGHATLYWYQQILGQGPKLLIQFQNNGVVDDSQLPKDRFSAERLKGVDSTLKIQPAKLEDSAVYLCASSLELADTQYFGPGTRLTVL.